Presented here are 3 T cell receptor beta chains from one specimen sequenced in a study of blood T cell repertoires in COVID-19. TCRdb keeps only in-frame clones here, not all; method: immunoSEQ multiplex PCR. The sample shows tens of thousands of clones, around 86% of them seen only once. What was sequenced was peripheral blood. Receptors were obtained from a human donor in a cohort sampled during active COVID-19.

The CDR3 sequence is CASSLYNPTRGTEAFF. The CDR3, as DNA: TGTGCCAGCAGTTTATACAACCCGACCCGAGGCACTGAAGCTTTCTTT. The chain links TRBV27 to TRBJ1-1; D unclear. V lost 1 base and J lost 4, with 16 bases in between. The V gene's germline CDR1 is MNHEY and CDR2 SMNVEV (reference sequence). This CDR3 has 16 residues.

The chain carries TRBV28 and TRBJ1-2, with 9 bases matching TRBD1. V trimming: 5 bases; J trimming: 7 bases; junction bases outside the gene matches: 5. Germline lookup yields CDR1 MDHEN and CDR2 SYDVKM. This CDR3 has 13 residues. This chain's CDR3 is CASSQTGGGGYTF. CDR3 nucleotide sequence: TGTGCCAGCAGTCAAACAGGGGGCGGTGGCTACACCTTC.

V gene TRBV18 combines with J gene TRBJ1-2; D is perhaps TRBD1 (5 bases). V was pared by 6 bases and J by 8 bases, with 19 bases between. CDR3 size: 14 residues. CDR1 is KGHSH and CDR2 is LQKENI in the germline V gene. The CDR3 is CASSPTGAESGYTF. The CDR3 DNA reads TGTGCCAGCTCCCCTACAGGTGCCGAGAGCGGCTACACCTTC.